This T cell receptor beta chain was captured in a study of blood T cell repertoires in COVID-19. Study-level information: In each case, the material was cDNA or gDNA derived from T cells, B-cell-depleted T cells, or PBMCs.

In the authors' workflow: Cell counts per sample came from amplifying reference gene primers. The protocol was immunoSEQ multiplex PCR, while the TCRdb copy is restricted to in-frame clones and leaves out a portion. D and trimming come from the DNA, and the V and J calls and clone size come from that table. The table lists approximately 170,000 clones, around nine tenths of them singletons, with around 3.5% in the top ten. The CDR3 runs to 14 residues. The V end was cut by 4 bases, the J end by 2 bases, with 11 bases between. Per germline, CDR1 SGHTA and CDR2 FQGTGA. Sequencing used peripheral blood. V gene TRBV7-3 combines with J gene TRBJ1-1; perhaps TRBD1 as D (6 bases). The clonotype originates from a young man with active or convalescent COVID-19. CDR3 sequence: CASSSGAGNTEAFF. In DNA form, the CDR3 reads TGTGCCAGCAGCTCAGGGGCGGGCAACACTGAAGCTTTCTTT.